This T cell receptor (beta chain) emerged from a study of radiotherapy plus CTLA-4 blockade in lung cancer listed by TCRdb under 2018. About the study as a whole: Objective responses occurred in approximately 19% of enrolled patients, and around 29% achieved disease control. What the research found in general, with its limitations: After treatment with radiotherapy and ipilimumab, TCR clones that came from tumors expanded in the peripheral blood. Increased serum interferon-beta after radiation, together with early dynamic changes in blood T cell clones, were reported to be the strongest predictors of response.

In this study, focal radiation therapy paired with CTLA-4 blockade (ipilimumab) was tested in patients who had chemo-refractory metastatic non-small-cell lung cancer. The library relied on the immunoSEQ multiplex PCR assay. TCRdb stores this immuneACCESS table with in-frame sequences only. Part of the clones is absent; in the studies checked, under half of the shortfall reflects unresolved V genes, and no reason is known for the rest. Recorded for this sample are more than 90,000 clones; roughly 77% of them occurred a single time. The top ten constitute around 3.3% of the sample. The CDR3 runs 14 residues from the cysteine to the phenylalanine. The only DNA kept is the CDR3, 42 bases in frame from the first base. Here V drops 3 bases and J drops 7 bases, and the junction holds 6 bases not matched to any gene. From the germline V gene, CDR1 is MDHEN and CDR2 is SYDVKM. As to this clone: No cognate antigen has been identified for it. No much larger clonotype is one base removed from it; base qualities were not supplied.

Source: peripheral blood, taken from a patient treated with radiotherapy plus ipilimumab. This receptor was taken from a human donor with non-small cell lung cancer that progressed on radiotherapy plus ipilimumab. Some clones in this sample may be carry-over from other donors' samples. The sequence is built from TRBV28 and TRBJ2-7, with 10 bases matching TRBD2. The nucleotide sequence is TGTGCCAGCAGTTTCTCTAGCGGGGGAGGTGAGCAGTACTTC. Translation gives CASSFSSGGGEQYF.